A single sample is the source of the 30 T cell receptor beta chains below, sequenced in a study of cytomegalovirus exposure and HLA in healthy donors. It was with 60 Vbeta and 13 Jbeta primers that the PCR ran. Produced via immunoSEQ multiplex PCR; TCRdb's table is partial and in-frame only. The sample carries 130,000 or so clones, approximately 87% recorded once. The sequenced sample was PBMCs. These receptors all come from a man in his forties in good health and CMV-seronegative.

This clone was detected once. J is TRBJ1-5 and V is TRBV5-1, with a possible D match to TRBD1 (6 bases). The CDR3 loop spans 13 amino acids. Trimming left V 1 base short and J 7 bases short, with 9 bases between. Germline loops: CDR1 SGHRS, CDR2 YFSETQ. The CDR3 DNA sequence: TGCGCCAGCAGCTTGACAGGGCAACAGCCCCAGCATTTT. This sequence encodes CASSLTGQQPQHF.

The genes are TRBV5-1 and TRBJ2-5; tentative D call: TRBD2 (6 bases). Germline V gene lookup returns CDR1 SGHRS and CDR2 YFSETQ. CDR3 length equals 14 residues. V dropped 0 bases and J dropped 0 bases, with 6 bases sitting between them. CDR3: CASSLGDYQETQYF. The CDR3 DNA is TGCGCCAGCAGCTTGGGGGACTACCAAGAGACCCAGTACTTC.

The chain combines TRBV4-1 with TRBJ1-5, with D maybe TRBD1 (5 bases). Germline V gene sequence: CDR1 MGHRA, CDR2 YSYEKL. The CDR3 sequence is 15 residues long. Deletions cut 2 bases from V and 2 bases from J, with 10 bases between. The CDR3 bases are TGCGCCAGCAGCCAATCCAGGGAGGGCAATCAGCCCCAGCATTTT. It yields the protein CASSQSREGNQPQHF.

The chain couples TRBV27 to TRBJ1-2; D not certain. Per the germline V gene, CDR1 is MNHEY and CDR2 is SMNVEV (reference sequence). V lost 5 bases, J lost 4 bases, and 8 bases lay in between. This CDR3 spans 12 amino acids. CDR3 amino acids: CASSATSYGYTF. The CDR3 DNA is TGTGCCAGCAGTGCAACGAGCTATGGCTACACCTTC.

The V call is TRBV6-4, the J call TRBJ1-5; D is ambiguous. Germline V lookup: CDR1 MRHNA, CDR2 SNTAGT. V was pared by 11 bases and J by 5 bases, with 10 bases between. The CDR3 runs 11 residues. CDR3 DNA: TGTGCCGACCAGGATGATCAGCCCCAGCATTTT. Translation gives CADQDDQPQHF.

This clone was seen only once. The chain's CDR3 is CASAYSYEQYF. CDR3 sequence (DNA): TGTGCCAGCGCCTACTCCTACGAGCAGTACTTC. The chain is built from TRBV6-1 and TRBJ2-7; D unclear. The CDR3 totals 11 residues. Germline CDR1 and CDR2: MNHNS and SASEGT. Trimming stripped 8 bases from V and 0 bases from J, with 5 bases between.

The V and J genes are TRBV7-2 and TRBJ2-7; 10 positions agree with TRBD2. J was trimmed by 7 bases and V by 5 bases; bases with no gene match: 8. The germline V gene has CDR1 SGHTA and CDR2 FQGNSA. This CDR3 spans 14 amino acids. This CDR3 reads CASSPGTSASEQYF. CDR3 DNA sequence: TGTGCCAGCAGCCCCGGGACTAGCGCGAGTGAGCAGTACTTC.

V gene TRBV4-2 combines with J gene TRBJ2-4; TRBD1 might be the D (6 bases). The V end lost 1 base, the J end lost 7 bases, and 8 bases lay between the germline ends. CDR3 length equals 13 residues. Germline-derived CDR1 and CDR2 are LGHNA and YNFKEQ. CDR3: CASSQGGQNIQYF. The DNA for the CDR3 is TGTGCCAGCAGCCAAGGGGGGCAGAACATTCAGTACTTC.

This sequence joins TRBV5-4 and TRBJ2-3; maybe TRBD2 (5 bases). V lost 0 bases and J lost 1, with 6 bases in between. The CDR3 spans 14 residues. The germline CDR1 and CDR2 sequences are SGHNT and YYREEE (reference sequence). This CDR3 is CASSLAGGTDTQYF. CDR3 sequence (DNA): TGTGCCAGCAGCTTGGCCGGGGGCACAGATACGCAGTATTTT. Drawing the rest from reference TRBV5-4 and TRBJ2-3, the complete variable domain is ETGVTQSPTHLIKTRGQQVTLRCSSQSGHNTVSWYQQALGQGPQFIFQYYREEENGRGNFPPRFSGLQFPNYSSELNVNALELDDSALYLCASSLAGGTDTQYFGPGTRLTVL.

This clone has just one count. This sequence joins TRBV23-1 and TRBJ2-7; D may be TRBD2 (6 bases). TRBV23-1 is annotated as an ORF whose role is uncertain. V lost 5 bases and J 0 bases, leaving 17 bases between the germline ends. CDR3 length equals 16 residues. The CDR3 DNA sequence: TGCGCCAGCAGTACCCGGGGGAGTAAACCCTCCTACGAGCAGTACTTC. Encoded protein: CASSTRGSKPSYEQYF.

CDR3 sequence (DNA): TGCGCCAGCAGCCCTTATGGTCCCTCCTACGAGCAGTACTTC. Protein sequence: CASSPYGPSYEQYF. V is TRBV5-1 and J is TRBJ2-5, with D uncertain. Judging by the DNA end, TRBJ2-7 fits better; the J call may be wrong. Looked up from germline, CDR1 is SGHRS and CDR2 is YFSETQ. The CDR3 extends over 14 amino acids.

The chain recombines TRBV9 with TRBJ2-7; 9 bases map to TRBD1. Germline values: CDR1 SGDLS, CDR2 YYNGEE. Germline trimming cut 0 bases from V and 6 bases from J; bases unmatched to any gene: 7. The CDR3 is 15 amino acids. The CDR3 spells CASSVGGGQGSEQYF. CDR3 nucleotides: TGTGCCAGCAGCGTAGGGGGGGGACAGGGCTCCGAGCAGTACTTC. The entire variable domain, with the rest obtained from reference TRBV9 and TRBJ2-7, is as follows: DSGVTQTPKHLITATGQRVTLRCSPRSGDLSVYWYQQSLDQGLQFLIQYYNGEERAKGNILERFSAQQFPDLHSELNLSSLELGDSALYFCASSVGGGQGSEQYFGPGTRLTVT.

This clone was found a few times. This chain uses TRBV5-4 with TRBJ2-7, with 9 bases lining up with TRBD2. The CDR3 loop spans 13 amino acids. Trimming removed 4 bases from V and 3 bases from J; junction bases left unmatched: 2. In germline, CDR1 is SGHNT, CDR2 YYREEE (reference sequence). The CDR3 DNA reads TGTGCCAGCAGCGAAGCGGGAGGCTACGAGCAGTACTTC. Its translation: CASSEAGGYEQYF.

This rearrangement joins TRBV2 to TRBJ1-4; a weak D match, TRBD1 (5 bases). Germline V gene lookup returns CDR1 SNHLY and CDR2 FYNNEI. The CDR3 contains 17 residues. Between the trimmed V and J ends, which lost 0 bases and 4 bases, there was a span of 15 bases. This CDR3 is CASSEALLGGFNEKLFF. DNA for the CDR3: TGTGCCAGCAGTGAAGCGCTTCTTGGGGGGTTTAATGAAAAACTGTTTTTT.

The rearrangement joins TRBV30 to TRBJ1-1; a weak D match, TRBD1 (6 bases). The V end lost 6 bases, the J end lost 2 bases, and 16 bases lay between the germline ends. In germline, CDR1 is GTSNPN, CDR2 SVGIG (reference sequence). This CDR3 comprises 14 residues. The CDR3 spells CACLGGGLNTEAFF. The CDR3 nucleotides read TGTGCCTGTCTAGGGGGTGGGCTAAACACTGAAGCTTTCTTT.

Details on this clone: Germline and junction disagree at one end, which may indicate a read error. The chain links TRBV7-9 to TRBJ1-4; D is perhaps TRBD1 (5 bases). The CDR3 has 16 residues. CDR1 is SEHNR, CDR2 FQNEAQ, per germline (reference sequence). CDR3 coding DNA: TGTTCCAGCAGCTTCAGACAGACTTCAACTAATGAAAAACTGTTTTTT. Protein sequence: CSSSFRQTSTNEKLFF.

CDR3 protein: CASSIQQGLGEQYF. The CDR3, as DNA: TGTGCCAGTAGTATACAACAGGGCTTGGGAGAGCAGTACTTC. J is TRBJ2-7 and V is TRBV19; weak D call: TRBD1 (6 bases). The V end lost 2 bases, the J end lost 7 bases, and 15 bases lay between the germline ends. There are 14 residues in the CDR3. Looked up from germline, CDR1 is LNHDA and CDR2 is SQIVND (reference sequence).

This clone came up once. V usage is TRBV6-6 and J usage is TRBJ1-4; no firm D call. This CDR3 is built from 16 residues. Germline V lookup: CDR1 MNHNY, CDR2 SVGAGI (reference sequence). Trimming shortened V by 0 bases and J by 8 bases, and 16 bases separated the two germline ends. The CDR3 is CASSYSTIGGDEKLFF. In nucleotides, the CDR3 is TGTGCCAGCAGTTACTCGACGATAGGTGGAGACGAAAAACTGTTTTTT.

This chain uses TRBV29-1 with TRBJ2-7; tentatively, D is TRBD1 (8 bases). The CDR3 is made up of 17 amino acids. The germline V gene has CDR1 SQVTM and CDR2 ANQGSEA. V lost 4 bases and J 0 bases, leaving 22 bases between the germline ends. CDR3 loop: CSVVGGDRGLSSYEQYF. The CDR3 nucleotides are TGCAGCGTTGTCGGGGGAGACAGGGGACTAAGCTCCTACGAGCAGTACTTC.

This chain connects TRBV7-3 to TRBJ2-2; the D gene is possibly TRBD1 (6 bases). Trimming pared 1 base from V and 0 bases from J, leaving 6 bases between. Germline V gene data show CDR1 as SGHTA and CDR2 as FQGTGA. The CDR3 totals 15 residues. The CDR3 DNA is TGTGCCAGCAGCTTAAACAGGGCGAACACCGGGGAGCTGTTTTTT. It yields the protein CASSLNRANTGELFF.

V and J are TRBV7-3 and TRBJ1-1, with D maybe TRBD1 (6 bases). The CDR3 is 15 residues long. Trimming stripped 6 bases from V and 0 bases from J, with 14 bases between. The germline V gene has CDR1 SGHTA and CDR2 FQGTGA. The chain's CDR3 is CASSPRGQMNTEAFF. The CDR3 nucleotides read TGTGCCAGCAGTCCCCGCGGACAGATGAACACTGAAGCTTTCTTT.

The chain links TRBV7-9 to TRBJ1-5, with 9 nucleotides matching TRBD1. Germline CDR1 is SEHNR and CDR2 is FQNEAQ (reference sequence). V was pared by 4 bases and J by 9 bases, with 10 bases of the junction left unmatched. The CDR3 is made up of 15 amino acids. The CDR3 DNA reads TGTGCCAGCAGCTCGGACAGGGGTCCAGGGGGGCCCCAGCATTTT. This gives the protein CASSSDRGPGGPQHF.

V is TRBV6-1 and J is TRBJ1-6; D not certain. V dropped 4 bases and J dropped 5 bases, with 6 bases sitting between them. The CDR3 runs to 13 residues. CDR1 is MNHNS, CDR2 SASEGT, per germline. CDR3 in DNA: TGTGCCAGCAGTGCGCAGGATAATTCACCCCTCCACTTT. Translated: CASSAQDNSPLHF.

The rearrangement links TRBV6-6 to TRBJ1-5, with 10 bases identical to TRBD1. This CDR3 spans 13 amino acids. V lost 9 bases, J lost 4 bases, and 3 bases stayed unmatched. Germline-derived CDR1 and CDR2 are MNHNY and SVGAGI (reference sequence). Written as DNA, the CDR3 is TGTGCCAGTGAGGGACAGGGGAATCAGCCCCAGCATTTT. Protein product: CASEGQGNQPQHF.

The chain has TRBV5-1 and TRBJ2-2, with a weak D call TRBD2 (5 bases). V was clipped by 4 bases and J by 1 base, with 14 bases between them. Germline assignment: CDR1 SGHRS and CDR2 YFSETQ. This CDR3 has 16 amino acids. CDR3 coding DNA: TGCGCCAGCAGCCCCCGGGGAGATCGGAACACCGGGGAGCTGTTTTTT. This translates into CASSPRGDRNTGELFF.

This clone was picked up a small number of times. V and J are TRBV10-3 and TRBJ1-3; D possibly corresponds to TRBD1 (5 bases). Germline V gene lookup returns CDR1 ENHRY and CDR2 SYGVKD. V was pared by 10 bases and J by 1 base, with 14 bases between. The CDR3 sequence is 14 residues long. CDR3 sequence reads: CATEPGTSGNTIYF. Here the CDR3 DNA reads TGTGCCACCGAACCCGGGACTTCTGGAAACACCATATATTTT.

This clone was picked up a small number of times. This chain uses TRBV18 with TRBJ1-2; D uncertain. The CDR3 totals 17 residues. Germline CDR1 is KGHSH and CDR2 is LQKENI. The V end lost 0 bases, the J end lost 2 bases, and 16 bases lay between the germline ends. The CDR3 nucleotides read TGTGCCAGCTCACCACCGGTGGCAGAGAAGAGGAACTATGGCTACACCTTC. Residues: CASSPPVAEKRNYGYTF.

The V gene is TRBV5-1, the J gene TRBJ2-1; the match to TRBD2 covers 11 bases. This CDR3 has 13 residues. The germline V gene has CDR1 SGHRS and CDR2 YFSETQ. V lost 0 bases and J lost 15; bases outside the gene matches: 5. The DNA for the CDR3 is TGCGCCAGCAGCTTGGTTAGCGGGGGGGCCGGGTTCTTC. Translating gives CASSLVSGGAGFF.

This chain links TRBV5-6 with TRBJ1-1; D not resolved. V was clipped by 0 bases and J by 5 bases, with 11 bases between them. Germline CDR1 SGHDT, CDR2 YYEEEE. The CDR3 contains 14 residues. CDR3 protein: CASSLALGRTEAFF. As DNA, the CDR3 is TGTGCCAGCAGCTTGGCCCTAGGGAGGACTGAAGCTTTCTTT.

This sequence joins TRBV5-1 and TRBJ2-7; 10 bases match TRBD1. The CDR3 sequence is 14 residues long. Germline loops: CDR1 SGHRS, CDR2 YFSETQ. V lost 0 bases to trimming and J lost 7 bases; unmatched junction nucleotides: 4. CDR3 bases: TGCGCCAGCAGCTTGGATGGACAGGGGGAAGAGCAGTACTTC. Its protein is CASSLDGQGEEQYF. The complete variable domain, with remaining parts taken from reference TRBV5-1 and TRBJ2-7, reads KAGVTQTPRYLIKTRGQQVTLSCSPISGHRSVSWYQQTPGQGLQFLFEYFSETQRNKGNFPGRFSGRQFSNSRSEMNVSTLELGDSALYLCASSLDGQGEEQYFGPGTRLTVT.